This TCR beta chain derives from a study of shared clonotypes between healthy human individuals. Only in-frame clones appear in the TCRdb table, and some are missing; sequencing was by immunoSEQ multiplex PCR. The sample has 2 million to 2.5 million clones, approximately 94% seen once. CDR3 length: 16 residues. Trimming at V came to 0 bases and at J to 2 bases, leaving 6 bases not matched to a gene. CDR1 and CDR2 (germline): SGHRS, YFSETQ. The naive CD8 fraction comprised CD45RO-negative cells positively selected for CCR7 and excluded terminally differentiated effector memory CD45RA+ cells. The source material was naive CD8+ T cells from PBMCs. The TCR comes from a man aged 18 to 30 in good health. Some clones in this sample may be carry-over from other donors' samples. V gene TRBV5-1 combines with J gene TRBJ2-5; 8 bases line up with TRBD2. The CDR3 sequence is CASSLDTSGYQETQYF. For the CDR3, the DNA is TGCGCCAGCAGCTTGGATACTAGCGGTTATCAAGAGACCCAGTACTTC.